This T cell receptor (beta chain) stems from a study of identical twins. The study, taken as a whole, reports: In drawing conclusions, the study used cross-sectional statistical analysis and did not follow the same donors. Fewer insertions characterized abundant cord blood beta clonotypes, whereas memory repertoires showed none.

TCRdb re-analysed the 5' RACE reads in MiXCR, keeping a single row per CDR3 protein. The table includes approximately 620,000 distinct CDR3 sequences, 8.5% to 9% detected once. Many counts were recorded for this clonotype. Its antigen is undetermined. Trimming stripped 0 bases from V and 6 bases from J, with 3 bases between. CDR3 size: 12 residues. CDR1 is MNHEY, CDR2 SVGEGT, per germline. This same sample was also taken into another study, of yellow fever vaccine responses in identical twins.

V gene TRBV6-2 or TRBV6-3 combines with J gene TRBJ2-1; D gene uncertain. The sequence came from a young woman in good health. The specimen sequenced was PBMCs. CDR3 region: CASSYSLNEQFF. The CDR3, as DNA: TGTGCCAGCAGTTACTCGCTCAATGAGCAGTTCTTC.